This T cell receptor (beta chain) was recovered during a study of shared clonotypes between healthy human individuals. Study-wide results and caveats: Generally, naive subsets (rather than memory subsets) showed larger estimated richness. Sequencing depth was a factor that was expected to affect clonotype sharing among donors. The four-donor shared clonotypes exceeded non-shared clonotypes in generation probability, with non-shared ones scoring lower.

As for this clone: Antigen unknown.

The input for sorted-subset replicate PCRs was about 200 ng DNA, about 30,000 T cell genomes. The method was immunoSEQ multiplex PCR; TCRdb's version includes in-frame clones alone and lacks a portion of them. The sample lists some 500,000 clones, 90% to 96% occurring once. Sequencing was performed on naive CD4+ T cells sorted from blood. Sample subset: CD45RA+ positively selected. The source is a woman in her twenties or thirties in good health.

The CDR3 DNA follows: TGTGCCAGCAGGGGGGGGGAGACCCAGTACTTC. Protein sequence: CASRGGETQYF. V and J are TRBV6-1 and TRBJ2-5, with 7 nucleotides matching TRBD2. V lost 6 bases and J lost 5; bases outside the gene matches: 0. The CDR3 is 11 amino acids. Germline lookup yields CDR1 MNHNS and CDR2 SASEGT.